This T cell receptor (beta chain) was documented in a study of cytomegalovirus exposure and HLA in healthy donors. Study outcomes and limitations: Associated with cytomegalovirus, according to the listing, were around 170 TCR beta chains. First-cohort TCR clusters were later found to tend to co-occur in the 120 or so validation repertoires.

V dropped 6 bases and J dropped 1 base, with 9 bases sitting between them. The CDR3 length is 13 residues. Per the germline V gene, CDR1 is SNHLY and CDR2 is FYNNEI. With regard to this clone: Antigen: not known.

Measured with immunoSEQ multiplex PCR; TCRdb has only the in-frame clones, and not every one. Among some 140,000 clones listed, approximately 84% were seen once. The V call is TRBV2, the J call TRBJ1-1, with D possibly TRBD1 on 5 matching bases. This receptor was identified in a man under 40 in good health and CMV-seropositive. The specimen sequenced was PBMCs. In DNA, the CDR3 is TGTGCCAGCAGGGTCCAGGGGAACACTGAAGCTTTCTTT. This codes for CASRVQGNTEAFF.